This TCR beta chain was recovered during a study of Ad26.COV2.S vaccination and SARS-CoV-2 variants. Study in general: Ad26.COV2.S given intramuscularly, once or twice 56 days apart.

V was clipped by 1 base and J by 5 bases, with 2 bases between them. CDR3 length: 11 residues. Germline V gene data show CDR1 as LNHDA and CDR2 as SQIVND (reference sequence). Treatment noted: roughly 19 received Ad26.COV2.S at low or high dose, single or two shots; about five received placebo; per-sample allocation not given. Each sample was drawn 63 days after the first injection (of vaccine or placebo). Adults aged 18-55 years in Boston included the donor. Repertoires were generated with immunoSEQ multiplex PCR, while TCRdb's copy carries only in-frame clones and drops some. Seen here are around 380,000 clones, around 85% observed once, and the top ten hold approximately 3.7%. As to this clone: Its specificity is unknown.

General observations from the study: Measurement of non-spike TCR breadth gave similar results in vaccine and placebo recipients.

The J gene is TRBJ2-5, the V gene TRBV19; D is undetermined. The clonotype comes from a person aged 18-65 years who received the Ad26.COV2.S COVID-19 vaccine or a placebo. This sample comprised peripheral blood, obtained in a trial of Ad26.COV2.S vaccine versus placebo. DNA of the CDR3: TGTGCCAGTAGTATAGCCGAGACCCAGTACTTC. It translates to CASSIAETQYF.